A selection of T cell receptor beta chains follows, all from one sample in a study of blood T cell repertoires in COVID-19. Assay used: immunoSEQ multiplex PCR; TCRdb lists only in-frame clones, some missing. The table shows some 180,000 clones, with around 85% occurring only once. Sequenced: peripheral blood. The receptor source for this set is a man in his sixties or seventies with active or convalescent COVID-19. Each CDR3 is given with its conserved first and last residue. The D gene is left open where the match is weak. A row's size may be missing; if present it is once, few, many or a size class.

TRBV25-1	TRBJ2-5	-	TRBD1	TGTGCCAGCAGTGACCTGACAGGGGGAGGGGAAGAGACCCAGTACTTC	CASSDLTGGGEETQYF
TRBV18	TRBJ2-1	-	TRBD2	TGTGCCAGCTCACCTTCGGCTGGCGGGAGTCCCCTTGATGAGCAGTTCTTC	CASSPSAGGSPLDEQFF
TRBV18	TRBJ1-1	once	-	TGTGCCAGCTCAGATTCTCAGGGCAACACTGAAGCTTTCTTT	CASSDSQGNTEAFF
TRBV5-6	TRBJ1-1	-	-	TGTGCCAGCAGCCGAACAGTGGGCACTGAAGCTTTCTTT	CASSRTVGTEAFF
TRBV6-5	TRBJ1-2	-	-	TGTGCCAGCAGTACTCGGACACCTCCCTATGGCTACACCTTC	CASSTRTPPYGYTF
TRBV7-2	TRBJ1-1	-	-	TGTGCCAGCAGCTTGGGGAGCATGAACACTGAAGCTTTCTTT	CASSLGSMNTEAFF
TRBV7-2	TRBJ2-2	-	-	TGTGCCAGCAGCTCCTTTGCCGGGGAGCTGTTTTTT	CASSSFAGELFF
TRBV21-1	TRBJ2-5	-	-	TGTGCCAGCAGCAAAGCCGGGGTTAAGTTTGACATCACTCAAGAGACCCAGTACTTC	CASSKAGVKFDITQETQYF
TRBV28	TRBJ2-3	-	-	TGTGCCAGCAGTCCGCGGGACCCCACCTACGACGATACGCAGTATTTT	CASSPRDPTYDDTQYF
TRBV5-1	TRBJ1-4	once	-	TGCGCCAGCAGCTTGGCGGGACACCCTAATGAAAAACTGTTTTTT	CASSLAGHPNEKLFF
TRBV6-5	TRBJ1-2	-	TRBD1	TGTGCCAGCAGTCCCACAGGGGACTCCTTTTATGGCTACACCTTC	CASSPTGDSFYGYTF
TRBV4-1	TRBJ1-1	-	-	TGCGCCAGCAGCCAGGTTGTCCTACTGAACACTGAAGCTTTCTTT	CASSQVVLLNTEAFF
TRBV18	TRBJ1-1	-	TRBD1	TGTGCCAGCTCACCAGACAGGGTTGAAGCTTTCTTT	CASSPDRVEAFF
TRBV24-1	TRBJ1-5	once	TRBD1	TGTGCCACCAGTGATCCTGAAGACAGGGGTGGTGATCAGCCCCAGCATTTT	CATSDPEDRGGDQPQHF
TRBV20-1	TRBJ2-7	-	TRBD1	TGCAGTGCTGGGACAGGGGGCAGGCAGTACTTC	CSAGTGGRQYF
TRBV7-3	TRBJ2-2	few	-	TGTGCCAGTCAACTAGCCTTGAACACCGGGGAGCTGTTTTTT	CASQLALNTGELFF
TRBV5-1	TRBJ2-1	-	-	TGCGCCAGCAGCGTCGGGGGAAGCTCCTACAATGAGCAGTTCTTC	CASSVGGSSYNEQFF
TRBV7-8	TRBJ2-7	-	TRBD1	TGTGCCAGCAGCTTAGTACGGACAGGAGGATACGAGCAGTACTTC	CASSLVRTGGYEQYF
TRBV6-5	TRBJ1-1	-	-	TGTGCCAGCACCATAGGCGGTACCATGAACACTGAAGCTTTCTTT	CASTIGGTMNTEAFF
TRBV27	TRBJ2-7	few	TRBD1	TGTGCCAGCAGTTTATGGGACAGGGTTCACGAGCAGTACTTC	CASSLWDRVHEQYF
TRBV7-2	TRBJ1-2	-	TRBD1	TGTGCCAGCAGCCCCGACAGGGGGCACGGTGGCTACACCTTC	CASSPDRGHGGYTF
TRBV28	TRBJ2-7	once	TRBD1	TGTGCCAGCAGTTTATGGGAGGGACAGGGGCGGTACGAGCAGTACTTC	CASSLWEGQGRYEQYF
TRBV20-1	TRBJ1-2	-	-	TGCAGTGCTAGTAACAGAAACTATGGCTACACCTTC	CSASNRNYGYTF
TRBV19	TRBJ1-6	once	TRBD1	TGTGCCAGTAGTCCTGACAGGGATTCACCCCTCCACTTT	CASSPDRDSPLHF
TRBV5-1	TRBJ1-4	once	-	TGCGCCAGCAGCGTTGGTAGGGGAACAACTAATGAAAAACTGTTTTTT	CASSVGRGTTNEKLFF
TRBV5-1	TRBJ1-2	-	TRBD1	TGCGCCAGCAGCTCACAGGGGGCCCGGGATGGCTACACCTTC	CASSSQGARDGYTF
TRBV27	TRBJ1-5	-	-	TGTGCCAGCAGTTTATCTACGGGGATCGGGCAGCCCCAGCATTTT	CASSLSTGIGQPQHF
TRBV6-6	TRBJ2-5	-	-	TGTGCCAGCAGTTCCCAGGGTGTGGAGACCCAGTACTTC	CASSSQGVETQYF
TRBV5-1	TRBJ1-3	-	-	TGCGCCAGCAGCTTGGCCAGGGGAAACACCATATATTTT	CASSLARGNTIYF
TRBV2	TRBJ1-5	few	TRBD1	TGTGCCAGCGTGAGGGGACAGGGTCGTAGTCAGCCCCAGCATTTT	CASVRGQGRSQPQHF
TRBV27	TRBJ1-5	few	-	TGTGCCAGCAGTTTGCAGGGAAGGCAGCCCCAGCATTTT	CASSLQGRQPQHF
TRBV3-1/TRBV3-2	TRBJ1-4	once	-	TGTGCCAGCAGCCAAGCGGGGGTTGGTGAAAAACTGTTTTTT	CASSQAGVGEKLFF
TRBV6-1	TRBJ1-5	-	-	TGTGCCAGCAGTGACGCCCCTTCGGACAGCCCGCTAGGGCAGCCCCAGCATTTT	CASSDAPSDSPLGQPQHF
TRBV11-3	TRBJ1-1	-	-	TGTGCCAGCAGCTTAATCCAAAACACTGAAGCTTTCTTT	CASSLIQNTEAFF
TRBV19	TRBJ1-1	-	-	TGTGCCAGTAGTCGCAGAGACAGATTGAACACTGAAGCTTTCTTT	CASSRRDRLNTEAFF
TRBV28	TRBJ1-6	-	-	TGTGCCAGCAGACCTTTCCCGGGGGACTCCTATAATTCACCCCTCCACTTT	CASRPFPGDSYNSPLHF
TRBV6-5	TRBJ2-3	once	-	TGTGCCAGCAGAATGACAGGACGCACAGATACGCAGTATTTT	CASRMTGRTDTQYF
TRBV19	TRBJ1-5	few	-	TGTGCCAGTAGGGGCATGAGCAATCAGCCCCAGCATTTT	CASRGMSNQPQHF
TRBV6-6	TRBJ1-4	-	-	TGTGCCAGCAGTCCCGGGACAAGGAATGAAAAACTGTTTTTT	CASSPGTRNEKLFF
TRBV24-1	TRBJ2-3	-	-	TGTGCCACCAGTGACGCCGGGGGGCCTACCTCGCAAGATACGCAGTATTTT	CATSDAGGPTSQDTQYF
TRBV7-6	TRBJ1-3	-	TRBD1	TGTGCCAGCAGCTTGGGACAGACGTTCGGAAACACCATATATTTT	CASSLGQTFGNTIYF
TRBV5-1	TRBJ2-5	-	-	TGCGCCAGCAGCCAGAAAGAGACCCAGTACTTC	CASSQKETQYF
TRBV12-5	TRBJ2-2	few	TRBD1	TGTGCTAGTGGTTTGCCTGAGGACAGGGATGGCGGGGAGCTGTTTTTT	CASGLPEDRDGGELFF
TRBV27	TRBJ1-4	-	TRBD1	TGTGCCAGCAGTTTTGGGGACAGGGGGAGGACTAATGAAAAACTGTTTTTT	CASSFGDRGRTNEKLFF
TRBV27	TRBJ1-4	-	-	TGTGCCAGCAGTTTACTGGGCAGGGCGAATGAAAAACTGTTTTTT	CASSLLGRANEKLFF
TRBV2	TRBJ1-5	-	TRBD1	TGTGCCAGCCGGGACAGGGGTACTCAGCCCCAGCATTTT	CASRDRGTQPQHF
TRBV24-1	TRBJ2-3	-	TRBD1	TGTGCCACCAGTGGTAATACAGGGGGCTCTAGAGATACGCAGTATTTT	CATSGNTGGSRDTQYF
TRBV14	TRBJ1-4	-	TRBD1	TGTGCCAGCAGCACGACAGGGAGAAATCCAACTAATGAAAAACTGTTTTTT	CASSTTGRNPTNEKLFF
TRBV6-2/TRBV6-3	TRBJ1-5	-	-	TGTGCCAGCAGTTATAAGGGAGATCAGCCCCAGCATTTT	CASSYKGDQPQHF
TRBV4-3	TRBJ1-2	-	-	TGCGCCAGCAGCCAAGCGGCACAGGGAGATAACTATGGCTACACCTTC	CASSQAAQGDNYGYTF
TRBV28	TRBJ2-1	-	-	TGTGCCAGCAGGGGCAGGGCGGATGAGCAGTTCTTC	CASRGRADEQFF
TRBV30	TRBJ2-7	-	TRBD1	TGTGCCTGTAACCCGGGACAGGGCTCCTACGAGCAGTACTTC	CACNPGQGSYEQYF
TRBV2	TRBJ1-6	few	TRBD1	TGTGCCAGCAGTCGGGACAGCGAGATTTCACCCCTCCACTTT	CASSRDSEISPLHF
TRBV6-5	TRBJ2-1	-	TRBD2	TGTGCCAGCAGCACCCTAGCGGGAGGGCCCCATGAGCAGTTCTTC	CASSTLAGGPHEQFF
TRBV7-9	TRBJ2-4	-	-	TGTGCCAGCAGCTTAGATTGGGCCAGGGTGGCCAAAAACATTCAGTACTTC	CASSLDWARVAKNIQYF
TRBV6-2/TRBV6-3	TRBJ2-7	many	TRBD1	TGTGCCAGCAGTTACGGGACAGGTTACGAGCAGTACTTC	CASSYGTGYEQYF
TRBV7-8	TRBJ1-1	once	-	TGTGCCAGCAGTCCACGGGGGGCTAAGGGCACTGAAGCTTTCTTT	CASSPRGAKGTEAFF
TRBV11-1	TRBJ2-7	-	-	TGTGCCAGCAGCCACAGAGACTACGAGCAGTACTTC	CASSHRDYEQYF
TRBV11-2	TRBJ1-2	few	-	TGTGCCAGCAGCTTAGGGAGGGTGTACGGCTACACCTTC	CASSLGRVYGYTF
TRBV5-1	TRBJ2-1	few	-	TGCGCCAGCAGCTTAAGGGGCTCGCGGGGTTACAATGAGCAGTTCTTC	CASSLRGSRGYNEQFF